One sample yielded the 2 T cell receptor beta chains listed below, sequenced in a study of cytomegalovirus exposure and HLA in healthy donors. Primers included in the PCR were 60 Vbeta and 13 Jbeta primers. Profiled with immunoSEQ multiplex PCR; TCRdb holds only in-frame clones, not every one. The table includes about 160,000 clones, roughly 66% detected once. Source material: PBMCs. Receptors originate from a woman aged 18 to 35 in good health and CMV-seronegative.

This CDR3 is CSVVIPGKAFF. Here the CDR3 DNA reads TGCAGCGTTGTAATCCCGGGAAAAGCTTTCTTT. The chain is built from TRBV29-1 and TRBJ1-1; no reliable D call. Germline CDR1 SQVTM, CDR2 ANQGSEA. CDR3 length: 11 residues. The V end lost 4 bases, the J end lost 9 bases, and 12 bases lay between the germline ends.

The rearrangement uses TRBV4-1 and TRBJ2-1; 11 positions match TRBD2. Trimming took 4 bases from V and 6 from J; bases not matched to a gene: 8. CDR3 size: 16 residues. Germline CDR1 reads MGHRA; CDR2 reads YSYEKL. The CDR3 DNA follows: TGCGCCAGCAGCCGCATACTAGCGGGGGCCATCAATGAGCAGTTCTTC. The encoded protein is CASSRILAGAINEQFF.